This T cell receptor (beta chain) appears in the sequencing data of a study of shared clonotypes between healthy human individuals. Whole-study context: CD4 naive cells filled three plates per donor, CD4 memory three, CD8 naive two and CD8 memory one.

TCRdb's copy holds only in-frame clones and misses some; the assay was immunoSEQ multiplex PCR. The repertoire has around 350,000 clones, roughly 80% of them found once; the top ten carry roughly 10%. All the donors were Caucasian adults who lived in Nashville, Tennessee. V lost 5 bases to trimming and J lost 0 bases, with 14 bases between them. The CDR3 sequence is 15 residues long. Germline V gene sequence: CDR1 MNHEY, CDR2 SVGAGI. The sequenced sample consisted of memory CD4+ T cells sorted from blood. The sample's subset: CD45RA-negative fraction. This chain connects TRBV6-5 to TRBJ2-7; D may correspond to TRBD1 or TRBD2 (5 bases each). The clonotype was recovered from a man aged 25 to 45 in good health. CDR3 nucleotide sequence: TGTGCCAGCAGTGGCCGGGACCTTAGCTCCTACGAGCAGTACTTC. Amino acids: CASSGRDLSSYEQYF.